This T cell receptor (beta chain) emerged from a study of cytomegalovirus exposure and HLA in healthy donors. Study-wide points: In a later analysis, the majority of CMV-associated beta chains seemingly showed HLA restriction.

Germline V gene sequence: CDR1 SEHNR, CDR2 FQNEAQ (reference sequence). This CDR3 contains 15 residues. This clone appeared a single time. The antigen is not known. A read error may produce the germline difference seen at one junction end. The PCR had 60 Vbeta and 13 Jbeta primers. Repertoires were generated with immunoSEQ multiplex PCR, while TCRdb's copy carries only in-frame clones and drops some. The data contain 35,000 to 50,000 clones, 70% to 85% of them seen just once; the ten biggest clones take up roughly 1.5%. The chain links TRBV7-9 to TRBJ1-1; TRBD1 matches at 8 bases. The receptor's source is a man under 40 in good health and CMV-seronegative. Sequencing was carried out using PBMCs. CDR3 DNA: TGTTCCAGCAGCCCCGGGACAGGTATGAACACTGAAGCTTTCTTT. Its translation: CSSSPGTGMNTEAFF.